One sample yielded the 10 T cell receptor beta chains listed below, sequenced in a study of T cell responses to AZD1222 COVID-19 vaccine. Profiled with immunoSEQ multiplex PCR; TCRdb holds only in-frame clones, not every one. The sample lists roughly 33,000 clones, around 78% occurring once. The specimen comprised peripheral blood, sampled 28 days after the second AZD1222 dose. The origin of the receptors is an adult who received the AZD1222 COVID-19 vaccine.

The rearrangement uses TRBV7-2 and TRBJ1-6, with D tentatively TRBD1 (5 bases). CDR3 length equals 16 residues. V lost 1 base and J 7 bases, leaving 14 bases between the germline ends. Germline V CDR1 and CDR2: SGHTA, FQGNSA. This chain's CDR3 is CASSLGGGGRNSPLHF. Written as DNA, the CDR3 is TGTGCCAGCAGCTTAGGGGGCGGCGGTAGAAATTCACCCCTCCACTTT.

This chain's CDR3 is CASSLVPDGANVLTF. The CDR3 nucleotides are TGTGCCAGCAGCTTAGTGCCGGATGGGGCCAACGTCCTGACTTTC. This chain joins TRBV7-8 and TRBJ2-6; D ambiguous. CDR3 length: 15 amino acids. Germline values: CDR1 SGHVS, CDR2 FQNEAQ. Deletions cut 1 base from V and 3 bases from J, with 7 bases between.

This clone was recorded once. The chain is built from TRBV28 and TRBJ2-7; possible D gene TRBD1, 8 bases. The germline V gene has CDR1 MDHEN and CDR2 SYDVKM. CDR3 length: 15 amino acids. Trimming removed 3 bases at V and 2 bases at J, with 14 bases between. The CDR3 reads CASSLGGDRPYEQYV. In nucleotides, the CDR3 is TGTGCCAGCAGTTTGGGGGGGGACAGGCCCTACGAGCAGTACGTC.

The rearrangement links TRBV2 to TRBJ1-4; 9 bases are a match to TRBD1. CDR1 is SNHLY, CDR2 FYNNEI, per germline. This CDR3 spans 13 amino acids. The V and J ends lost 6 bases and 10 bases, in that order; junction bases with no gene match: 6. CDR3 DNA: TGTGCCAGCAGAGGACAGGGGAAATCAAAACTGTTTTTT. It yields the protein CASRGQGKSKLFF.

In its sample, this clone was seen once. The chain links TRBV15 to TRBJ2-1, with D possibly matching TRBD2 (5 bases). Germline CDR1 and CDR2: LNHNV and YYDKDF (reference sequence). CDR3 size: 16 residues. Between the trimmed V and J ends, which lost 0 bases and 7 bases, there was a span of 16 bases. The CDR3 DNA sequence: TGTGCCACCAGCAGAGATCGAAGCGAGGGTTTGAATGAGCAGTTCTTC. Its translation: CATSRDRSEGLNEQFF.

The genes are TRBV5-8 and TRBJ1-4; D not certain. CDR1 SGHTS and CDR2 YDEGEE come from the germline V gene. The V end was cut by 2 bases, the J end by 0 bases, with 8 bases between. This CDR3 has 15 amino acids. Here the CDR3 reads CASSLGKATNEKLFF. CDR3 DNA: TGTGCCAGCAGCTTAGGGAAGGCAACTAATGAAAAACTGTTTTTT.

V and J are TRBV14 and TRBJ1-2; 9 nucleotides line up with TRBD1. With 4 bases clipped from V and 5 bases from J, the junction kept 5 bases outside the gene matches. Germline V gene lookup returns CDR1 SGHDN and CDR2 FVKESK. The CDR3 sequence is 14 residues long. CDR3 DNA: TGTGCCAGCAGCCCGGGACAGGGAAGTTATGGCTACACCTTC. It encodes CASSPGQGSYGYTF.

This rearrangement joins TRBV21-1 to TRBJ2-2; TRBD1 reflects the table's D call only, with no check against the DNA. TRBV21-1 is classified as a pseudogene. The CDR3 spans 15 residues. CDR3 protein: CASSPRDIHHRGAVF. As DNA, the CDR3 is TGTGCCAGCAGCCCTCGGGACATCCATCACCGGGGAGCTGTTTTT.

This rearrangement joins TRBV5-1 to TRBJ2-2, with 7 bases lining up with TRBD1. The germline gives CDR1 SGHRS, CDR2 YFSETQ. The V segment lost 0 bases and the J segment 4 bases; nucleotides outside the gene matches: 6. This CDR3 has 16 residues. CDR3 bases: TGCGCCAGCAGCTTGGGGAGACAGGGCGGCACCGGGGAGCTGTTTTTT. This gives the protein CASSLGRQGGTGELFF.

This chain uses TRBV7-8 with TRBJ1-5; 8 nucleotides align to TRBD1. Per germline, CDR1 SGHVS and CDR2 FQNEAQ. V shed 1 base and J 6 bases; nucleotides not matched to a gene: 5. This CDR3 has 15 amino acids. The CDR3 loop is CASSLGQGAGQPQHF. The DNA of the CDR3 is TGTGCCAGCAGCTTAGGGCAGGGGGCCGGTCAGCCCCAGCATTTT.